What follows is one TCR beta chain and its context. This entry belongs to a study of identifying expanded T cells in peripheral blood. Measured with immunoSEQ multiplex PCR; TCRdb has only the in-frame clones, and not every one. In the table there are 100,000 to 150,000 clones, 75% to 90% of which are singletons. CDR3 length equals 10 residues. J lost 7 bases, V lost 8 bases, and 3 bases had no gene match. Looked up from germline, CDR1 is SQVTM and CDR2 is ANQGSEA. This chain links TRBV29-1 with TRBJ1-1; 8 bases match TRBD1. The specimen sequenced was blood. This TCR was recovered from a person aged 18 to 70 in good health. The CDR3 is CSHRGVEAFF. CDR3 in DNA: TGCAGCCACAGGGGGGTTGAAGCTTTCTTT.